Presented here are 30 T cell receptor delta chains from one specimen sequenced in a study of gamma-delta chains in newborns, infants, children. TCRdb fed the reads to CATT. This sample yields roughly 5,000 delta-chain clones, of which around 4.2% are seen a single time; around 7.8% belongs to the top ten. Sequenced material: blood. The receptors shown here come from a child who was a newborn, infant or young child, either healthy, febrile or measles-vaccinated (not recorded which).

This clone has only a few counts. V is TRDV2 and J is TRDJ2, with 11 positions matching TRDD3. The junction had 6 bases not matched to a gene; V was cut back by 4 bases and J by 6 bases. Per the germline V gene, CDR1 is GEAIGNYY and CDR2 is EKD. The CDR3 is 15 residues long. The CDR3 region has the DNA TGTGCCTGTGATAACTGGGGGATAAGCGCAGCACAACTCTTCTTT. It specifies CACDNWGISAAQLFF.

This clone has only a few counts. TCRdb pairs this DNA with a much larger clone's protein that differs at residue 10, likely a read error; the protein shown was translated from the DNA. This chain connects TRDV2 to TRDJ3; the D gene is possibly TRDD3 (5 bases). Deletions cut 0 bases from V and 2 bases from J, with 13 bases between. Germline V gene lookup returns CDR1 GEAIGNYY and CDR2 EKD. The CDR3 length is 18 residues. As DNA, the CDR3 is TGTGCCTGTGACACCGCGGGGACTATCGCCTGGGACACCCGACAGATGTTTTTC. Amino acid sequence: CACDTAGTIAWDTRQMFF.

There are a few counts of this clone. Translating this DNA gives a protein that differs at residue 12 from the TCRdb one, which belongs to a much larger clone; a read error is likely, and the protein shown is this translation. This sequence joins TRDV1 and TRDJ1; TRDD3 aligns across 8 bases. In germline, CDR1 is TSWWSYY, CDR2 QGS. The CDR3 covers 19 residues. J was trimmed by 0 bases and V by 2 bases; bases with no gene match: 14. For the CDR3, the DNA is TGTGCTCTTGGGGAAGCGGGGGTACTGGGGGCTACGTACACCGATAAACTCATCTTT. It yields the protein CALGEAGVLGATYTDKLIF.

This clone was picked up a small number of times. The protein TCRdb gives is from a much larger clone and does not agree with this DNA's translation at residue 5, likely a read error; the protein shown here comes from the DNA. This chain connects TRAV29/DV5 to TRDJ3; maybe TRDD2 (5 bases). V was clipped by 0 bases and J by 0 bases, with 16 bases between them. Germline assignment: CDR1 NSMFDY and CDR2 ISSIKDK. CDR3 length: 19 residues. The CDR3 DNA sequence: TGTGCAGCAAGCGTCCTCAGTACTCCTAGCTCCTGGGACACCCGACAGATGTTTTTC. Amino acid sequence: CAASVLSTPSSWDTRQMFF.

About this clone itself: TCRdb shows a much larger clone's protein in place of this DNA's translation, and the two differ at residue 3, likely through a read error; the protein shown is translated from the DNA. Different DNA sequences within this sample yield the same CDR3. The V and J genes are TRDV2 and TRDJ2; 9 bases map to TRDD3. The CDR3 runs to 16 residues. From germline, CDR1 is GEAIGNYY and CDR2 EKD. The CDR3 loop is CARDTVLGDLTAQLFF. DNA for the CDR3: TGTGCCCGTGACACCGTACTGGGGGATTTGACAGCACAACTCTTCTTT.

This clone was observed a few times. A much larger clone is a single base away; this may be a read error. Distinct nucleotide sequences in the sample also encode this CDR3. The rearrangement uses TRDV3 and TRDJ1; D perhaps matches TRDD3 (7 bases). Deletions cut 3 bases from V and 8 bases from J, with 37 bases between. The CDR3 is 19 residues long. Germline assignment: CDR1 TVYSNPD and CDR2 GDNSRS (reference sequence). CDR3 region: CALEGPPTGTGDPNHKLIF. The DNA for the CDR3 is TGTGCCTTGGAAGGTCCTCCTACGGGTACTGGGGACCCCAACCACAAACTCATCTTT.

Worth noting for this clone: A much bigger clone sits one base away, suggesting this may be a read error. Distinct nucleotide sequences in the sample also encode this CDR3. The chain employs TRDV1 and TRDJ2; D is ambiguous. CDR1 is TSWWSYY, CDR2 QGS, per germline. The CDR3 consists of 15 residues. The DNA for the CDR3 is TGTGCTCTTGGGGAACTTCTCTCTTTGACTGCACAACTCTTCTTT. Residues: CALGELLSLTAQLFF.

This clone was counted a few times. The mismatch at residue 7 between this DNA's translation and the TCRdb protein of a much larger clone likely reflects a read error; the protein shown is translated from the DNA. As DNA, the CDR3 is TGTGCTCTTGGGGACGGGGCCTTCCTAGGGGGATACGCCCTCACCGATAAACTCATCTTT. Encoded protein: CALGDGAFLGGYALTDKLIF. This chain connects TRDV1 to TRDJ1; TRDD3 aligns across 10 bases. Trimming cost V 3 bases and J 1 base; bases outside gene matches: 17. This CDR3 has 20 residues. From germline, CDR1 is TSWWSYY and CDR2 QGS.

This clone was detected only a few times. The protein given by TCRdb reflects a much larger clone and differs at residue 13 from this DNA's translation, likely from a read error; the protein shown is the DNA's translation. The chain joins TRDV2 to TRDJ1; TRDD3 agrees at 12 bases. The germline CDR1 and CDR2 sequences are GEAIGNYY and EKD. There are 16 residues in the CDR3. In DNA form, the CDR3 reads TGTGCCTGTGACCCGATAACTGGGGGATACACCGATGAACTCATCTTT. This codes for CACDPITGGYTDELIF.

Of note for this clone: Possible read error: a much larger clone is one base away. The sample has other DNA sequences that encode this CDR3 too. The gene calls are TRDV1 and TRDJ1; TRDD3 matches 7 bases. The CDR3 has 23 residues. Germline CDR1 TSWWSYY, CDR2 QGS. The CDR3 loop is CALGEGRPTLGGYRIPYTDKLIF. DNA for the CDR3: TGTGCTCTTGGGGAAGGCAGACCTACCCTGGGGGGTTATAGGATCCCGTACACCGACAAACTCATCTTT.

The sample holds a few counts of this clone. A far bigger clonotype differs at one base, so this is likely a read error. Other DNA sequences in the same sample also yield this CDR3. The V gene is TRDV2, the J gene TRDJ3; D is perhaps TRDD3 (5 bases). The V gene's germline CDR1 is GEAIGNYY and CDR2 EKD. The CDR3 contains 20 residues. The CDR3 coding sequence is TGTGCCTGTGACACCGTCAAGGAGGGGCAAAGCTCCTGGGACACCCGACAAATGTTTTTC. Its translation is CACDTVKEGQSSWDTRQMFF.

Note on this clone: A read error is likely here: a far larger clone is one base away. This chain connects TRDV1 to TRDJ1; 13 nucleotides match TRDD3. The germline V gene has CDR1 TSWWSYY and CDR2 QGS. CDR3 length equals 24 residues. The CDR3 here is CALGERRHSFLLGDTISYTDKPIF. CDR3 in DNA: TGTGCTCTTGGGGAACGCCGCCACTCCTTCCTACTGGGGGATACGATATCGTACACCGATAAACCCATCTTT.

To note about this clone: A read error is the likely source, as a far larger clone sits one nucleotide away. Other nucleotide sequences from this sample produce the same CDR3. The chain couples TRAV29/DV5 to TRDJ2, with TRDD3 matching 9 bases. This CDR3 spans 16 amino acids. The germline V gene encodes CDR1 NSMFDY and CDR2 ISSIKDK. The CDR3 bases are TGCGCAGCGGGGATACGCGTTCCTTCTTTGACAGCACAACTCTTCTTT. The encoded protein is CAAGIRVPSLTAQLFF.

The gene calls are TRDV2 and TRDJ1, with 11 bases matching TRDD3. The CDR3 extends over 16 amino acids. Germline V CDR1 and CDR2: GEAIGNYY, EKD. Losses at the gene ends were 1 base for V and 0 bases for J; bases not matched to a gene: 3. The CDR3 spells CACDTMGDTYTDKLIF. DNA of the CDR3: TGTGCCTGTGACACAATGGGGGATACGTACACCGATAAACTCATCTTT.

This clone was recorded a few times. Sequence at one end of the junction differs from germline and may be a read error. The chain recombines TRDV1 with TRDJ3, with 8 bases that match TRDD3. Germline CDR1 and CDR2: TSWWSYY and QGS. CDR3 size: 20 residues. CDR3 protein: CALGLLMGDADSWDARQMFF. The CDR3 region has the DNA TGTGCTCTTGGCCTGCTAATGGGGGATGCGGACTCCTGGGACGCCCGACAGATGTTTTTC.

Concerning this clone: This may be a read error, as it is one base from a much larger clone. Distinct nucleotide sequences in the sample also encode this CDR3. This chain links TRDV1 with TRDJ1, with 13 bases aligning to TRDD3. Germline V CDR1 and CDR2: TSWWSYY, QGS. CDR3 size: 21 residues. The CDR3 DNA is TGCGCTCTTGGGGAACTCTCCTACGGGCCGTACTGGGGGATACGAGGCGATAAACTCATCTTT. It specifies CALGELSYGPYWGIRGDKLIF.

This clone was recorded a few times. The protein given by TCRdb reflects a much larger clone and differs at residue 5 from this DNA's translation, likely from a read error; the protein shown is the DNA's translation. This sequence joins TRDV2 and TRDJ3; TRDD3 might be the D (6 bases). Germline CDR1 is GEAIGNYY and CDR2 is EKD. V was clipped by 2 bases and J by 0 bases, with 16 bases between them. The CDR3 covers 19 residues. The CDR3 region is CACDIAWGESSWDTRQMFF. Written as DNA, the CDR3 is TGTGCCTGTGACATCGCATGGGGGGAAAGCTCCTGGGACACCCGACAGATGTTTTTC.

By share, this clone ranks as medium-sized. Other nucleotide sequences from this sample produce the same CDR3. The genes are TRDV1 and TRDJ1; TRDD3 agrees at 10 bases. Germline V gives CDR1 TSWWSYY, CDR2 QGS. This CDR3 has 16 residues. After removal of 2 bases from V and 11 bases from J, the junction contained 14 bases not matched to a gene. The CDR3 is CALGERGIRLGVGLIF. The CDR3 DNA is TGTGCTCTTGGGGAAAGGGGGATACGTCTGGGGGTTGGCCTCATCTTT.

In the case of this clone: A much more abundant neighbour one base away suggests this may be a read error. The sample carries other DNA sequences with the same CDR3. The chain joins TRDV1 to TRDJ1; maybe TRDD2 (7 bases). The germline V gene has CDR1 TSWWSYY and CDR2 QGS. The CDR3 spans 25 residues. Here the CDR3 DNA reads TGCGCTCTTGGGGAACTCCCAGTTCCTACTCCGGAACCCTGGATACCCCGTTTATACACCGATAAACTCATCTTT. Residues: CALGELPVPTPEPWIPRLYTDKLIF.

Notes on this clone: With only one base between it and a far larger clone, this is likely a read error. The same CDR3 can be traced to other DNA sequences in this sample. This sequence joins TRDV2 and TRDJ3; 10 bases agree with TRDD3. Germline V lookup: CDR1 GEAIGNYY, CDR2 EKD. V gave up 4 bases and J gave up 0 bases; unmatched junction bases: 8. The CDR3 runs to 19 residues. CDR3 in DNA: TGTGCCTGTGATACCACTGGGGGATCCAGCTCCTGGGACACCCGACAGATGTTTTTC. The encoded protein is CACDTTGGSSSWDTRQMFF.

This clone was picked up a small number of times. The protein given by TCRdb reflects a much larger clone and differs at residue 8 from this DNA's translation, likely from a read error; the protein shown is the DNA's translation. The sample holds other DNA sequences that translate to the same CDR3. The rearrangement joins TRDV2 to TRDJ3; perhaps TRDD3 as D (6 bases). CDR3 length: 19 amino acids. V shed 3 bases and J shed 0 bases, with 17 bases lying between them. Germline V gives CDR1 GEAIGNYY, CDR2 EKD. This CDR3 reads CACDDKGMLSSWDTRQMFF. CDR3 nucleotide sequence: TGTGCCTGTGACGATAAGGGGATGCTGAGCTCCTGGGACACCCGACAGATGTTTTTC.

In the case of this clone: A read error is the likely source, as a far larger clone sits one nucleotide away. Other DNA sequences in the same sample also yield this CDR3. The gene calls are TRDV2 and TRDJ3, with 11 positions matching TRDD3. The CDR3 loop spans 21 amino acids. Unmatched junction bases numbered 10, after V lost 1 base and J lost 0 bases. Germline-derived CDR1 and CDR2 are GEAIGNYY and EKD. DNA for the CDR3: TGTGCCTGTGACACAGTACTCTGGGGGATACCCAGCTCCTGGGACACCCGACAGATGTTTTTC. It encodes CACDTVLWGIPSSWDTRQMFF.

Regarding this clone: A clone one base away is much larger, so this may be a read error. The chain joins TRDV1 to TRDJ2, with 9 bases matching TRDD3. The trim removed 1 base at V and 0 bases at J, leaving 27 bases unmatched. Germline CDR1 TSWWSYY, CDR2 QGS. The CDR3 spans 25 residues. As DNA, the CDR3 is TGTGCTCTTGGGGAACCTCGGCCTCCCTACTCGGTGCTGGGGGATCGAAAATCTTTGACAGCACAACTCTTCTTT. This sequence encodes CALGEPRPPYSVLGDRKSLTAQLFF.

There are a few counts of this clone. With a far larger clone one base away, a read error is the likely cause. V and J are TRDV1 and TRDJ2, with D possibly being TRDD3 (8 bases). Germline loops: CDR1 TSWWSYY, CDR2 QGS. V lost 0 bases, J lost 1 base, and 24 bases lay in between. There are 21 residues in the CDR3. This CDR3 reads CALGELEGSYWGVFLTAQLFF. CDR3 sequence (DNA): TGTGCTCTTGGGGAACTAGAAGGTTCCTACTGGGGGGTATTTTTGACAGCACAACTCTTCTTT.

Only a few counts were recorded for this clone. A much bigger clone sits one base away, suggesting this may be a read error. Other nucleotide sequences from this sample produce the same CDR3. The chain combines TRDV1 with TRDJ2, with a possible D match to TRDD3 (5 bases). V was pared by 1 base and J by 0 bases, with 15 bases between. Germline-derived CDR1 and CDR2 are TSWWSYY and QGS. The CDR3 extends over 18 amino acids. For the CDR3, the DNA is TGTGCTCTTGGGGAACGGTGGGGTATGGGATCTTTGACAGCACAACTCTTCTTT. Amino acids: CALGERWGMGSLTAQLFF.

Concerning this clone: TCRdb assigns this DNA the protein of a much larger clone, which departs from its translation at residue 5; this likely reflects a read error, and the protein shown comes from translating the DNA. J is TRDJ1 and V is TRDV1, with D perhaps matching TRDD2 (5 bases). Germline lookup yields CDR1 TSWWSYY and CDR2 QGS. The CDR3 covers 17 residues. The germline V and J ends were trimmed by 4 bases and 0 bases, with 18 bases remaining between them. This CDR3 is CALGGGASGRYTDKLIF. The CDR3 region has the DNA TGTGCTCTTGGGGGAGGGGCTTCCGGAAGGTACACCGATAAACTCATCTTT.

This clone was picked up a small number of times. This chain connects TRDV1 to TRDJ1; weak D call: TRDD3 (5 bases). This CDR3 contains 13 residues. Trimming left V 9 bases short and J 0 bases short, with 11 bases between. Germline V gene lookup returns CDR1 TSWWSYY and CDR2 QGS. CDR3 region: CALGLGYTDKLIF. CDR3 DNA sequence: TGTGCTCTGGGGTTGGGGTACACCGATAAACTCATCTTT.

This clone was observed a handful of times. The protein given by TCRdb reflects a much larger clone and differs at residue 8 from this DNA's translation, likely from a read error; the protein shown is the DNA's translation. The chain combines TRDV2 with TRDJ3; 9 nucleotides agree with TRDD3. Germline lookup yields CDR1 GEAIGNYY and CDR2 EKD. V lost 3 bases and J lost 0; bases outside the gene matches: 5. The CDR3 totals 18 residues. CDR3 DNA sequence: TGTGCCTGTGACGTACTGGGGGAGAGCTCCTGGGACACCCGACAGATGTTTTTC. This encodes CACDVLGESSWDTRQMFF.

This clone occurred a few times. This may be a read error, as it is one base from a much larger clone. The chain links TRDV1 to TRDJ1; D is possibly TRDD2 (6 bases). Germline V gene data show CDR1 as TSWWSYY and CDR2 as QGS. The CDR3 spans 21 residues. The CDR3 sequence is CAHGKDPFPFLGLGYTDKLIF. CDR3 DNA sequence: TGTGCTCATGGGAAGGACCCCTTCCCCTTTTTGGGGTTGGGGTACACCGATAAACTCATCTTT.

The rearrangement uses TRDV2 and TRDJ1; no clear D. CDR1 and CDR2 from the germline V gene are GEAIGNYY and EKD. The CDR3 contains 13 residues. Trimming shortened V by 0 bases and J by 0 bases, and 4 bases separated the two germline ends. The CDR3 DNA reads as TGTGCCTGTGACACCTGGGACACCGATAAACTCATCTTT. The encoded protein is CACDTWDTDKLIF.